A selection of T cell receptor beta chains follows, all from one sample in a study of OX40 agonist ivuxolimab in advanced cancers. Measured with immunoSEQ multiplex PCR; TCRdb has only the in-frame clones, and not every one. The table includes approximately 83,000 clones, over 75% detected once. Sequencing was performed on CD4+ or CD8+ T cells sorted from blood, taken in a trial of the OX40 agonist ivuxolimab. The origin of the receptors is an adult with an advanced solid tumor such as melanoma, head and neck, liver or kidney cancer. Each CDR3 is given with its conserved first and last residue. D genes are given only for firm matches. A row's size may be missing; if present it is once, few, many or a size class.

TRBD2	15	TRBV11-3	TRBJ2-2	NA	CASSLASGSTGELFF	TGTGCCAGCAGCTTAGCAAGCGGGAGCACCGGGGAGCTGTTTTTT
NA	14	TRBV27	TRBJ2-7	NA	CASSLNQVSYEQYF	TGTGCCAGCAGTTTAAACCAAGTCTCCTACGAGCAGTACTTC
NA	16	TRBV4-1	TRBJ2-1	few	CASSQAGASSYNEQFF	TGCGCCAGCAGCCAAGCGGGCGCCAGCTCCTACAATGAGCAGTTCTTC
TRBD2	15	TRBV4-1	TRBJ2-7	NA	CASSRWRGEIGEQYF	TGCGCCAGCAGCCGGTGGCGGGGGGAAATCGGCGAGCAGTACTTC
NA	13	TRBV4-2	TRBJ1-1	NA	CASSQDFRVEAFF	TGTGCCAGCAGCCAAGACTTCCGGGTTGAAGCTTTCTTT
NA	15	TRBV7-2	TRBJ2-2	once	CASSLWGEVTGELFF	TGTGCCAGCAGCCTGTGGGGGGAGGTAACCGGGGAGCTGTTTTTT
NA	16	TRBV4-2	TRBJ1-5	few	CASSQDVTSARQPQHF	TGTGCCAGCAGCCAAGACGTGACGAGCGCGCGTCAGCCCCAGCATTTT
NA	13	TRBV6-1	TRBJ2-7	NA	CASSWDLFYEQYF	TGTGCCAGCTCTTGGGACTTGTTCTACGAGCAGTACTTC
NA	11	TRBV2	TRBJ1-2	NA	CASSGNDGYTF	TGTGCCAGCAGCGGAAATGATGGCTACACCTTC
NA	18	TRBV4-1	TRBJ2-6	NA	CASSQDRFPFSGANVLTF	TGCGCCAGCAGCCAAGACAGGTTCCCCTTCTCTGGGGCCAACGTCCTGACTTTC
TRBD1	16	TRBV19	TRBJ2-7	NA	CASSRPQGDGTYEQYF	TGTGCCAGTAGTAGGCCCCAGGGGGATGGGACCTACGAGCAGTACTTC
TRBD2	18	TRBV4-2	TRBJ2-7	NA	CASSQVASGRGGWDEQYF	TGTGCCAGCAGCCAAGTTGCTAGCGGGAGAGGGGGTTGGGACGAGCAGTACTTC
NA	12	TRBV29-1	TRBJ2-7	NA	CSVRTPSYEQYF	TGCAGCGTGAGGACTCCTTCCTACGAGCAGTACTTC
NA	10	TRBV2	TRBJ2-7	large	CASSDVEQYF	TGTGCCAGCAGTGATGTTGAGCAGTACTTC
NA	14	TRBV6-5	TRBJ2-5	NA	CASSRTRPGETQYF	TGTGCCAGCAGCCGGACTCGTCCGGGCGAGACCCAGTACTTC
TRBD1	14	TRBV6-5	TRBJ1-2	NA	CASSEYGTGYGYTF	TGTGCCAGCAGTGAATATGGGACAGGTTATGGCTACACCTTC
TRBD2	15	TRBV7-2	TRBJ2-1	NA	CASSLGLAGGSEQFF	TGTGCCAGCAGCTTGGGACTAGCGGGAGGTTCTGAGCAGTTCTTC
NA	13	TRBV5-1	TRBJ1-2	NA	CASSFTDGYGYTF	TGCGCCAGCAGCTTTACAGATGGCTATGGCTACACCTTC
NA	13	TRBV21-1	TRBJ2-2	NA	CARGAGNTGELFF	TGTGCCAGGGGGGCAGGGAACACCGGGGAGCTGTTTTTT
NA	11	TRBV5-1	TRBJ2-7	NA	CASSLAQTQYF	TGCGCCAGCAGCTTGGCACAGACACAGTACTTC
TRBD2	15	TRBV7-2	TRBJ2-7	NA	CASSLTSGPTYEQYF	TGTGCCAGCAGCTTAACTAGCGGACCGACCTACGAGCAGTACTTC
NA	16	TRBV18	TRBJ1-3	NA	CASSPDTGRSGNTIYF	TGTGCCAGCTCACCCGACACAGGGCGCTCTGGAAACACCATATATTTT
NA	11	TRBV7-2	TRBJ2-5	NA	CASSSLETQYF	TGTGCCAGCAGCTCCCTAGAGACCCAGTACTTC
NA	14	TRBV9	TRBJ1-1	NA	CASSVESRNTEAFF	TGTGCCAGCAGCGTAGAATCGCGGAACACTGAAGCTTTCTTT
NA	15	TRBV6-5	TRBJ2-7	NA	CASSTTARGSYEQYF	TGTGCCAGCAGTACGACAGCTCGCGGCTCCTACGAGCAGTACTTC
TRBD2	15	TRBV5-6	TRBJ2-5	NA	CASSRTSGGLRTQYF	TGTGCCAGCAGCCGGACTAGCGGGGGCCTGCGGACCCAGTACTTC